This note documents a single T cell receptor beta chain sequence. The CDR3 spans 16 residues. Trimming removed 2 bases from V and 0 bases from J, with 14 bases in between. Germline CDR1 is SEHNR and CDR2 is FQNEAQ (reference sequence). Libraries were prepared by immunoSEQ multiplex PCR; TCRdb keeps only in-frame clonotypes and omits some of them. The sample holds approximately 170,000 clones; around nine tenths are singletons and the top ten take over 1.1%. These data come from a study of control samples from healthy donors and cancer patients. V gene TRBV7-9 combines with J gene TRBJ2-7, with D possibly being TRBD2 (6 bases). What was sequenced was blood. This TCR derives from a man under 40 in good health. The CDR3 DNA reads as TGTGCCAGCAGCTTATTTAGCGGAGAGAGCTCCTACGAGCAGTACTTC. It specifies CASSLFSGESSYEQYF.